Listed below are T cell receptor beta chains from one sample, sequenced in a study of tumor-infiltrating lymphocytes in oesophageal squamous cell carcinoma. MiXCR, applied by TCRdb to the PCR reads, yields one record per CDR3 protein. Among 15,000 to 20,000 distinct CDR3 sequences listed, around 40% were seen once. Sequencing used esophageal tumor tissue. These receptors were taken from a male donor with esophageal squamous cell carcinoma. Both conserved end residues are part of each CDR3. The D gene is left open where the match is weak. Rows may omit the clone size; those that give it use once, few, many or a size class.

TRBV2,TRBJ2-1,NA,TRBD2,TGTGCCAGCAGAGGCGTCGGACTAGCGGGGGAGCAGTTCTTC,CASRGVGLAGEQFF
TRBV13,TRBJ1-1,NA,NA,TGCGCCAGCAGCTGGGATGGGGGATCGGGTTACACTGAAGCTTTCTTT,CASSWDGGSGYTEAFF
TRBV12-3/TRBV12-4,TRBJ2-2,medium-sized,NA,TGTGCCACCAGTCGGCAGCAGAACACCGGGGAGCTGTTTTTT,CATSRQQNTGELFF
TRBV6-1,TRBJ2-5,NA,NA,TGTGCCAGCAGTGAAGTGGGAGGAGCCCAAGAGCCCCAGTACTTC,CASSEVGGAQEPQYF
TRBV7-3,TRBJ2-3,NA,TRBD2,TGTGCCAGCAGCCCCAGGGGACTAGCGGCAGATACGCAGTATTTT,CASSPRGLAADTQYF
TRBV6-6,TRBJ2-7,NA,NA,TGTGCCAGCAGGGGGAGGGGTGCAGGGGACGAGCAGTACTTC,CASRGRGAGDEQYF
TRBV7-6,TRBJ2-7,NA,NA,TGTGCCAGCAGCCGGAGCGGGTCAAACGAGCAGTACTTC,CASSRSGSNEQYF
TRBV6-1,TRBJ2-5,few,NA,TGTGCCAGCAGTTACCGGGTAGGGGAGACCCAGTACTTC,CASSYRVGETQYF
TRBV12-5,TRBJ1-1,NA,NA,TGTGCTAGTGGCCCTCGATTGGAGTACACTGAAGCTTTCTTT,CASGPRLEYTEAFF
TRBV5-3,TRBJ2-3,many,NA,TGTGCCAGAAGCTCTTCGGACGGGGGAGAAACAGATACGCAGTATTTT,CARSSSDGGETDTQYF
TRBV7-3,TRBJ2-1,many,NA,TGTGCCAGCAGCTTAACGTCTCAAGGCTACAATGAGCAGTTCTTC,CASSLTSQGYNEQFF
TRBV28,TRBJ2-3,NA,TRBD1,TGTGCCAGCCTCGGGACAGTTATAGCAGATACGCAGTATTTT,CASLGTVIADTQYF
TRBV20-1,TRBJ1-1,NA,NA,TGCAGTGCTAGTCTAGGACAACATAATTCAGATCGGTGGAACACTGAAGCTTTCTTT,CSASLGQHNSDRWNTEAFF
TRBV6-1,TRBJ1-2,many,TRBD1,TGTGCCACCGTGACAGGGGAGGGCTATGGCTACACCTTC,CATVTGEGYGYTF
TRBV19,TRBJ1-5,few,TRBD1,TGTGCCGTCCAGGGGGGCAGCCAGCCCCAGCATTTT,CAVQGGSQPQHF
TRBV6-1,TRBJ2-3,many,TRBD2,TGTGCCAGCACGGCGGGGGGCATGGATACGCAGTATTTT,CASTAGGMDTQYF
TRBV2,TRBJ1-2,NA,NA,TGTGCCAGCAGTGAGGCAGGACTCTACACCTTC,CASSEAGLYTF
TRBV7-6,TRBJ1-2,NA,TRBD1,TGTGCCAGCAGTAATGCAGGGGGCGCTGACTATGGCTACACCTTC,CASSNAGGADYGYTF
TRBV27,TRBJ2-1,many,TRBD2,TGTGCCACCTACCTAGCGGGGGGTGACAATGAGCAGTTCTTC,CATYLAGGDNEQFF
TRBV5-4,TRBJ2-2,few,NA,TGTGCCAGCAGCTCAGATCCGGGACCTCAAACCGGGGAGCTGTTTTTT,CASSSDPGPQTGELFF
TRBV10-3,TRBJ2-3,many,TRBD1,TGTGCCATCAGACTGACAGGGGGACACACAGATACGCAGTATTTT,CAIRLTGGHTDTQYF
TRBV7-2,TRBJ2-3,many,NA,TGTGCCAGCAGCTTGGCAGGCCTAATCACAGATACGCAGTATTTT,CASSLAGLITDTQYF
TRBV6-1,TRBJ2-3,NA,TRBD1,TGTGCCAGCAGTCGACCCGGGACAGCCACAGATACGCAGTATTTT,CASSRPGTATDTQYF
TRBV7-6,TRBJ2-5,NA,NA,TGTGCTAGCAGCGCCGGGACTTACAATGAGCAGTACTTC,CASSAGTYNEQYF
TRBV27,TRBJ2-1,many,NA,TGCACCAGCAGTCCGGGCCGGGCACACAATGAGCAGTTCTTC,CTSSPGRAHNEQFF
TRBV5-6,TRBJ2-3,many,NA,TGTGCCAGCAGCTTGGTTGGTGATACGCAGTATTTT,CASSLVGDTQYF
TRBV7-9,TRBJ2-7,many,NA,TGTGCCAGCAGCTTAGTTCTAGCTAACTACGAGCAGTACTTC,CASSLVLANYEQYF
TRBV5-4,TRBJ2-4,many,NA,TGTGCCAGCAGCTCCTCCGGGACCAACGTAGGCATTCAGTACTTC,CASSSSGTNVGIQYF
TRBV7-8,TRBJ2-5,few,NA,TGTGCCAGCAGCTTCGAAGAGAGAGAGACCCAGTACTTC,CASSFEERETQYF
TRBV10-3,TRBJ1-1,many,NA,TGTGCCATCAGTGAGCATCAACTAGGCACTGAAGCTTTCTTT,CAISEHQLGTEAFF
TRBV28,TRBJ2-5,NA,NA,TGTGCCTACAGCAGACGAGGTGTGGAGACCCAGTACTTC,CAYSRRGVETQYF
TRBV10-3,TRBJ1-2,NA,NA,TGTGCCATCAGTGAGTCGGTCCACGGTTCTATGGAGGACTATGGCTACACCTTC,CAISESVHGSMEDYGYTF
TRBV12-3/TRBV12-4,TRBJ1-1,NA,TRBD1,TGTGCCAGCAGGCTCGGACAGGCGAACACTGAAGCTTTCTTT,CASRLGQANTEAFF
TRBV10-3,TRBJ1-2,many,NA,TGTGCCATCAGAGGAGATCCTAACTATGGCTACACCTTC,CAIRGDPNYGYTF
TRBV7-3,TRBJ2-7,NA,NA,TGTGCCAGCAGCCTCCCCGGACGGCAGCAGTACTTC,CASSLPGRQQYF
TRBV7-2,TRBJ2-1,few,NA,TGTGCCAGCAGCGTGGGGACCAATGAGCAGTTCTTC,CASSVGTNEQFF
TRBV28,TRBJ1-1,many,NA,TGTGCCAGCAGTGGCGGACCTGGGATAAACACTGAAGCTTTCTTT,CASSGGPGINTEAFF
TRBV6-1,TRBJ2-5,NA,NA,TGTGCCAGCAGTGAATTCAGGGCGTCCGGAACCGGGGAGCTGTATTTT,CASSEFRASGTGELYF
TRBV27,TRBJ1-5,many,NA,TGTGCCAGCAGCTACGGGGGGGGAAGCAATCAGCCCCAGCATTTT,CASSYGGGSNQPQHF
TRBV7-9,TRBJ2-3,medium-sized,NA,TGTGCCAGCACCCTCCTGTGGGGGGCTGGGGATACGCAGTATTTT,CASTLLWGAGDTQYF
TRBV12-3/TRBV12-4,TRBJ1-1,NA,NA,TGTGCCAGCAGTTTAGAGCAGAACACTGAAGCTTTCTTT,CASSLEQNTEAFF
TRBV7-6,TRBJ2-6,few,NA,NA,CASSLVGGRRPNLWLHLRF
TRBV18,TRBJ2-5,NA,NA,TGTGCCAGCTCTCCTCAGCTAGCTTACAATGAGCAGTACTTC,CASSPQLAYNEQYF
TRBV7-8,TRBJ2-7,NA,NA,TGTGCCAGCAGCGTTGGACACCTGTCCTACGAGCAGTACTTC,CASSVGHLSYEQYF
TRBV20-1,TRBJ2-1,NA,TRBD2,TGCAGTGCTAGAGAAGGAGTTAGCGGGGGGGCCGTTGAGCAGTTCTTC,CSAREGVSGGAVEQFF
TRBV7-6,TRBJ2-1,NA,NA,TGTGCCAGCAGCTACCCAGGAAGCGGCTCCTACAATGAGCAGTTCTTC,CASSYPGSGSYNEQFF
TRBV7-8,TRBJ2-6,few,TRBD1,TGTGCCAGCAGCCTACGGGACAGTCACTCTGGGGCCAACGTCCTGACTTTC,CASSLRDSHSGANVLTF
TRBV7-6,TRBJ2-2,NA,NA,TGTGCCAGCAGCTTGTTTCGGGACATTTTAACCGGGGAGCTGTTTTTT,CASSLFRDILTGELFF
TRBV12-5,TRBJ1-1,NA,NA,TGTGCTAGTGGTAACCCCCGGGACGGCCCGAACACTGAAGCTTTCTTT,CASGNPRDGPNTEAFF
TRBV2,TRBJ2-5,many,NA,TGTGCCAGCAATCGGGAACAAGAGACCCAGTACTTC,CASNREQETQYF
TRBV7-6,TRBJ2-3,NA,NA,TGTGCCAGCAGTTCTCTAGGGGAACTCACAGATACGCAGTATTTT,CASSSLGELTDTQYF
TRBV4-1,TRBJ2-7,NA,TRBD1,TGCGCCAGCAGCCAAGGACAGGGGGCGGCGGCCCTCCACTTC,CASSQGQGAAALHF
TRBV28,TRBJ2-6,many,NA,TGTGCCAGCAGGGGTGCTGGGGCCAACGTCCTGACTTTC,CASRGAGANVLTF
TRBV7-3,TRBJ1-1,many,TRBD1,TGTGCCAGCAGCCCCAGACAGGGCCGTATGAACACTGAAGCTTTCTTT,CASSPRQGRMNTEAFF
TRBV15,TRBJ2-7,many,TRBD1,TGTGCCACCAGCACCCGACAGGGGGCCGTATACGAGCAGTACTTC,CATSTRQGAVYEQYF
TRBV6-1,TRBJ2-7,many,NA,TGTGCCAGCAGTGAATTGCCAGGGAGCTCCTACGAGCAGTACTTC,CASSELPGSSYEQYF
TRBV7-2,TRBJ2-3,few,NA,TGTGCCAGCAGCCCCGGGACACCGCATACGCAGTATTTT,CASSPGTPHTQYF
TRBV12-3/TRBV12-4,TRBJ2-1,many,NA,TGTGCCAGCAGTTTTGCACCCCCAGGGCACAATGAGCAGTTCTTC,CASSFAPPGHNEQFF
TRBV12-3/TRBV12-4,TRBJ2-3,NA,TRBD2,TGTGCCAGCAGTTTCAGCGGGGGGGCCTACGAGCTGTTCTTC,CASSFSGGAYELFF
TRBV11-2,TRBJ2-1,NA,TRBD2,TGTGCCAGCAGCTTAGGTGGGAGCGGGAATTACAATGAGCAGTTCTTC,CASSLGGSGNYNEQFF